The 14 T cell receptor beta chains listed next were all sequenced from one sample in a study of T cells in women clearing cervical HPV infection. Sequencing was performed with immunoSEQ multiplex PCR; in TCRdb, only in-frame clones are kept and a portion is missing. The sample totals approximately 16,000 clones. Source material: blood buffy coat. The receptors stem from a woman aged 18-70 years with a cervical HPV16 infection that either progressed to CIN3+ or cleared (not recorded which).

About this clone: The read finishes 3 residues shy of the CDR3 end, and the germline J gene is used to complete it. The chain links TRBV7-3 to TRBJ2-2; TRBD2 matches 7 bases. The trim removed 5 bases at V and 7 bases at J, leaving 7 bases unmatched. Germline CDR1 is SGHTA and CDR2 is FQGTGA. CDR3 length: 14 amino acids. The DNA read from the CDR3 is TGTGCCAGCAGCCCCAGCGGGGCCGTCGGGGAG. Amino acid sequence: CASSPSGAVGE. The full CDR3 reads CASSPSGAVGELFF.

Notes on this clone: The sequence runs out 3 residues before the end of the CDR3; the remainder is reconstructed from the germline J gene. The V and J genes are TRBV6-2 or TRBV6-3 and TRBJ1-1; D might be TRBD1 (6 bases). Trimming shortened V by 8 bases and J by 6 bases, and 19 bases separated the two germline ends. The V gene's germline CDR1 is MNHEY and CDR2 SVGEGT. This CDR3 has 14 amino acids. CDR3 bases read: TGTGCCAGCCGGCAGACAGGCGGATCCTCTGAA. Its protein product is CASRQTGGSSE. The whole CDR3 protein is CASRQTGGSSEAFF.

As concerns this clone: The read ends 3 residues early relative to the CDR3; the germline J gene fills the gap. The chain uses TRBV18 and TRBJ2-7, with D hard to call. Between the trimmed V and J ends, which lost 0 bases and 1 base, there was a span of 10 bases. Germline V gives CDR1 KGHSH, CDR2 LQKENI. The CDR3 runs 15 residues. This chain's CDR3 is CASSPPVEGSYEQYF. CDR3 DNA (partial): TGTGCCAGCTCACCACCGGTAGAAGGGTCCTACGAG.

As for this clone: The CDR3 end falls 3 residues outside the read, so it is completed with the germline J gene. The rearrangement joins TRBV2 to TRBJ2-5; 8 bases agree with TRBD1. Germline CDR1 reads SNHLY; CDR2 reads FYNNEI. The CDR3 has 14 residues. Trimming at V came to 3 bases and at J to 0 bases, leaving 0 bases not matched to a gene. The DNA read from the CDR3 is TGTGCCAGCAGTGAGGACAGGGACCAAGAGACC. Translated: CASSEDRDQET. The complete CDR3 protein is CASSEDRDQETQYF. Full variable domain (missing parts from reference TRBV2 and TRBJ2-5): EPEVTQTPSHQVTQMGQEVILRCVPISNHLYFYWYRQILGQKVEFLVSFYNNEISEKSEIFDDQFSVERPDGSNFTLKIRSTKLEDSAMYFCASSEDRDQETQYFGPGTRLLVL.

In regard to this clone: The CDR3 goes on 3 residues after the read ends, and that part is filled in from the germline J gene. This chain connects TRBV27 to TRBJ2-7; 9 positions agree with TRBD2. Germline loops: CDR1 MNHEY, CDR2 SMNVEV (reference sequence). V trimming: 3 bases; J trimming: 3 bases; junction bases outside the gene matches: 9. The CDR3 is 16 amino acids. CDR3 protein: CASSLDLAGAHYEQYF. CDR3 bases read: TGTGCCAGCAGTTTGGATTTAGCGGGGGCCCACTACGAG.

Remarks on this clone: The read is 3 residues too short to cover the CDR3 end, so that end is filled in from the germline J gene. The chain joins TRBV5-1 to TRBJ2-2, with D tentatively TRBD1 (5 bases). Trimming pared 2 bases from V and 7 bases from J, leaving 21 bases between. The V gene's germline CDR1 is SGHRS and CDR2 YFSETQ. The CDR3 is made up of 17 amino acids. The CDR3 loop is CASSFGPSHQGSGELFF. The DNA read from the CDR3 is TGCGCCAGCAGCTTTGGCCCGTCACACCAGGGAAGCGGGGAG.

About this clone itself: Read sequence stops 3 residues before the CDR3 end, and the germline J gene provides the missing end. This rearrangement joins TRBV5-8 to TRBJ1-2; a weak D match, TRBD1 (6 bases). This CDR3 is built from 12 residues. V gave up 0 bases and J gave up 6 bases, with 6 bases separating them. Germline values: CDR1 SGHTS, CDR2 YDEGEE. The CDR3 loop reads CASSLDRDGYTF. The sequenced part of the CDR3 DNA is TGTGCCAGCAGCTTGGACAGGGATGGC.

Comments on this clone: The DNA ends 3 residues before the CDR3 does, and the rest of the CDR3 is filled in from the germline J gene. The genes are TRBV6-2 or TRBV6-3 and TRBJ2-7; possible D gene TRBD1, 5 bases. Trimming took 9 bases from V and 3 from J, leaving 15 bases between them. This CDR3 spans 13 amino acids. Germline-derived CDR1 and CDR2 are MNHEY and SVGEGT. The CDR3 region is CASSGRVGYEQYF. The DNA read from the CDR3 is TGTGCCAGTAGTGGCAGGGTGGGCTACGAG.

Notes on this clone: The sequenced fragment ends 3 residues before the CDR3 boundary, so the rest is inferred from the germline J gene. The V and J genes are TRBV7-7 and TRBJ2-1, with D tentatively TRBD1 (6 bases). The CDR3 has 12 residues. Germline V lookup: CDR1 SSHAT, CDR2 FNYEAQ (reference sequence). The V end was cut by 5 bases, the J end by 9 bases, with 11 bases between. The CDR3 bases that were read are TGTGCCAGCAGCCAAGGACAGAGTGAG. It is translated as CASSQGQSE. The CDR3 in full is CASSQGQSEQFF.

Comments on this clone: The read comes to an end 3 residues before the CDR3 does, leaving the germline J gene to fill in the end. The chain links TRBV5-1 to TRBJ2-3; 9 bases match TRBD1. This CDR3 has 16 residues. Unmatched junction bases numbered 3, after V lost 0 bases and J lost 1 base. Germline V gives CDR1 SGHRS, CDR2 YFSETQ. Partial CDR3 DNA: TGCGCCAGCAGCTTGGGTACAGGGGGCGGCACAGATACG. Translated: CASSLGTGGGTDT. The whole CDR3 is CASSLGTGGGTDTQYF. The whole variable domain, filled in from reference TRBV5-1 and TRBJ2-3, reads KAGVTQTPRYLIKTRGQQVTLSCSPISGHRSVSWYQQTPGQGLQFLFEYFSETQRNKGNFPGRFSGRQFSNSRSEMNVSTLELGDSALYLCASSLGTGGGTDTQYFGPGTRLTVL.

Points on this clone: The CDR3 extends 3 residues past the end of the read, so its final part is completed from the germline J gene. This sequence joins TRBV20-1 and TRBJ1-1, with a possible D match to TRBD1 (6 bases). This CDR3 contains 15 residues. Trimming left V 2 bases short and J 4 bases short, with 17 bases between. Germline lookup yields CDR1 DFQATT and CDR2 SNEGSKA (reference sequence). The sequenced part of the CDR3 DNA is TGCAGTGCTAGATCATTTACAGGGCAGAGCACTGAA. This sequence encodes CSARSFTGQSTE. The complete CDR3 sequence is CSARSFTGQSTEAFF.

With respect to this clone: With the read ending 3 residues before the CDR3 end, the germline J gene is used to fill in that end. The chain couples TRBV5-6 to TRBJ1-2; D is perhaps TRBD1 (5 bases). Germline values: CDR1 SGHDT, CDR2 YYEEEE. This CDR3 region has 13 residues. Here the CDR3 reads CASSLDGAWGYTF. CDR3 bases read: TGTGCCAGCAGCTTAGATGGGGCGTGGGGC.

Points on this clone: The CDR3 end is not reached by the read, which stops 3 residues before it; the germline J gene fills it in. The chain links TRBV30 to TRBJ2-5, with TRBD1 matching 7 bases. Germline-derived CDR1 and CDR2 are GTSNPN and SVGIG (reference sequence). This CDR3 contains 13 residues. V shed 0 bases, J shed 4 bases, and the junction held 2 bases outside the gene matches. CDR3 DNA (partial): TGTGCCTGGAGTGTACAGGGGCGAGAGACC. Its protein product is CAWSVQGRET. The whole CDR3 protein reads CAWSVQGRETQYF.

Remarks on this clone: The CDR3 end lies 3 residues beyond the end of the read and is filled in from the germline J gene. The chain combines TRBV5-1 with TRBJ2-5, with TRBD2 identical over 7 bases. CDR3 length equals 15 residues. The V segment lost 0 bases and the J segment 2 bases; nucleotides outside the gene matches: 4. CDR1 is SGHRS, CDR2 YFSETQ, per germline. The CDR3 loop is CASSLGEGRQETQYF. The sequenced CDR3 bases are TGCGCCAGCAGCTTGGGGGAGGGGAGGCAAGAGACC.